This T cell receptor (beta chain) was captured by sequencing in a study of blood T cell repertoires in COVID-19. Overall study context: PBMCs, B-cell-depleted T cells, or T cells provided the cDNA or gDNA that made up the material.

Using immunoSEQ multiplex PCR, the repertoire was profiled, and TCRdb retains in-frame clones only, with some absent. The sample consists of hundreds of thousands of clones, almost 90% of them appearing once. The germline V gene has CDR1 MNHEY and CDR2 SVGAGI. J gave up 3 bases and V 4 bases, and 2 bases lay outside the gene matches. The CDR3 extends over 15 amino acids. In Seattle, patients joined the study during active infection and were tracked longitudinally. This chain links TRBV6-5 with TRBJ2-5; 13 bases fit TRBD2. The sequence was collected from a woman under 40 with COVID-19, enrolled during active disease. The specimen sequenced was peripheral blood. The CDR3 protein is CASSSGTSGKETQYF. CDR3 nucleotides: TGTGCCAGCAGTTCCGGGACTAGCGGGAAAGAGACCCAGTACTTC.